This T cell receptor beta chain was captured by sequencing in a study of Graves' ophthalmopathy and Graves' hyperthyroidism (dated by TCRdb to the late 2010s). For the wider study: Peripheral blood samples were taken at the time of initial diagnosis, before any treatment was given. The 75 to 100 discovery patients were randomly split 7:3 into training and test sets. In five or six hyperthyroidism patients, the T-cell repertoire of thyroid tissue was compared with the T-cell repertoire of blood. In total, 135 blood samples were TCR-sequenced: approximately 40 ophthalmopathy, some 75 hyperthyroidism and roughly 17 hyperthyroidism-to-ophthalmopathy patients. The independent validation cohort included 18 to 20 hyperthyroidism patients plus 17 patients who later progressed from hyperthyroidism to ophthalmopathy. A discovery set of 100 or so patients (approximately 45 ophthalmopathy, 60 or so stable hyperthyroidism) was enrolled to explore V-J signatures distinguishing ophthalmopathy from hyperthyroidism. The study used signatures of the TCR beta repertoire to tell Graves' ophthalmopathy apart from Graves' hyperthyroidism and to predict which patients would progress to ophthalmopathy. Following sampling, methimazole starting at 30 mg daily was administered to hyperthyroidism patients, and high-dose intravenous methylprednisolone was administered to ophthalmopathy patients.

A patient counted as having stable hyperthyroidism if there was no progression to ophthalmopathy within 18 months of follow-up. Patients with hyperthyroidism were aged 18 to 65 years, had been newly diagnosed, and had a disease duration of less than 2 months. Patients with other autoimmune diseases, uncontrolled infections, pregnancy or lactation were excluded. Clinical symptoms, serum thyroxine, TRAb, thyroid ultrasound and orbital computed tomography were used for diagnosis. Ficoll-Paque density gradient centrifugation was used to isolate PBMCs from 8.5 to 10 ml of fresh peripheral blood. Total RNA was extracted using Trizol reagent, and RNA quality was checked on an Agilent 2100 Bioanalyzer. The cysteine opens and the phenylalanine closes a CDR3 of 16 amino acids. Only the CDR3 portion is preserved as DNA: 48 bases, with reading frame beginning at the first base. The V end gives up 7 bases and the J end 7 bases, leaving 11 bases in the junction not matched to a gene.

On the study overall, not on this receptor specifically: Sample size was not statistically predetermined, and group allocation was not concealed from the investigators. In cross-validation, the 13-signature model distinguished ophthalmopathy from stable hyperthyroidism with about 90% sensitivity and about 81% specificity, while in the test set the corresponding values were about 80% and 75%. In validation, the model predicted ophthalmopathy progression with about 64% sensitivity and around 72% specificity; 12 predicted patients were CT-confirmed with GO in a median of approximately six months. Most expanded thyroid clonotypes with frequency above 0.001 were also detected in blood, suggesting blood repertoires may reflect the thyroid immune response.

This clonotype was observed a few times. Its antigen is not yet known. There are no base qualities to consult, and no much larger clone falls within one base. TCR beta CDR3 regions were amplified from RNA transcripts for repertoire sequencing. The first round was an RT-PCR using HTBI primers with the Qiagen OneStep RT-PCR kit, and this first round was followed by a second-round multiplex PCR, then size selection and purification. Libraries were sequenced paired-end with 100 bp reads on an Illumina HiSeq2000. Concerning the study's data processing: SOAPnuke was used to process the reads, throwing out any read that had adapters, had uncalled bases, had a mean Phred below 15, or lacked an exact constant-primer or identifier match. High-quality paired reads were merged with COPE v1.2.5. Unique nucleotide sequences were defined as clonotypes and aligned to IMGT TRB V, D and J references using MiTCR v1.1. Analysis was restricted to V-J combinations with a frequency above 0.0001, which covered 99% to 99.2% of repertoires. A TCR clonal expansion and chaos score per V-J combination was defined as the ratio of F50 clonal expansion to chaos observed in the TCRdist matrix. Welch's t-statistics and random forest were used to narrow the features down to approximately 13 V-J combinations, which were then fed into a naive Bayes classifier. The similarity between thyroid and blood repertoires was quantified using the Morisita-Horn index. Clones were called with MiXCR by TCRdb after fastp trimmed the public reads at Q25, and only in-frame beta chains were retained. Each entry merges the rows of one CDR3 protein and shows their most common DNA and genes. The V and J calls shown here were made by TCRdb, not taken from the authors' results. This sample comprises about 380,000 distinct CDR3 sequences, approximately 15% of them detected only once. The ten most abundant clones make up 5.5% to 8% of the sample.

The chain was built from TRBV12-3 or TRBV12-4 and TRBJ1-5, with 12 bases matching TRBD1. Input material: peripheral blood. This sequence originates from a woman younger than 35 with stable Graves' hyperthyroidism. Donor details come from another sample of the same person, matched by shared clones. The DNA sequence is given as TGTGCCAGCACCTCCCCGGGACAGGGGGCACGACAGCCCCAGCATTTT. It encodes CASTSPGQGARQPQHF.